This TCR beta chain was retrieved from a study of blood T cells in healthy people across ages. Study-wide findings and caveats: Without sorted subsets, naive and antigen-experienced compartments could not be conclusively compared. Both naive CD4+ cell counts and diversity were greater in long-lived donors than in aged donors.

Donation came from healthy Caucasian individuals in Russia who were aged roughly 6 to 95. This CDR3 region has 18 residues. V gave up 0 bases and J gave up 0 bases, with 14 bases separating them. On this clonotype itself: The antigen remains unidentified.

A second roughly 7 to 11 cycle PCR used barcoded and J-beta primers. Unique molecular identifiers of 12 random nucleotides labeled each cDNA. Using its own MiXCR run on the 5' RACE reads, TCRdb lists one record per CDR3 protein. Among approximately 820,000 distinct CDR3 sequences listed, approximately 44% were seen once. This chain connects TRBV12-3 or TRBV12-4 to TRBJ1-4; D ambiguous. This TCR derives from a man in his sixties in good health. The sequenced material came from blood. Here the CDR3 DNA reads TGTGCCAGCAGTTTAGCGCTAGACGAGAGAGCAACTAATGAAAAACTGTTTTTT. It translates to CASSLALDERATNEKLFF.